This TCR beta chain was documented in a study of blood T cell repertoires in COVID-19. The wider study: In each case, the material was cDNA or gDNA derived from T cells, B-cell-depleted T cells, or PBMCs.

How the authors handled the data: Using reference gene primer amplification, nucleated cell counts were estimated. TCRdb's table, derived via immunoSEQ multiplex PCR, lists solely in-frame clones and lacks some. The DNA was the basis for D and trimming; V, J and clone size are from that table. The data contain fewer than 150,000 clones, more than 80% of them singletons. Those enrolled in Seattle joined during active infection and were followed longitudinally afterward. The CDR3 extends over 16 amino acids. The V gene end was trimmed by 5 bases and the J gene end by 5 bases; junction bases not matched to a gene: 10. CDR1 and CDR2 from the germline V gene are SGHVS and FQNEAQ.

The sequence was obtained from a woman aged 60-75 years with COVID-19, enrolled during active disease. This rearrangement joins TRBV7-8 to TRBJ2-2; the match to TRBD1 covers 8 bases. Sequencing was performed on peripheral blood. The CDR3 nucleotides read TGTGCCAGCAGCCCGCCGACAGGGGTAGATACCGGGGAGCTGTTTTTT. Protein sequence: CASSPPTGVDTGELFF.